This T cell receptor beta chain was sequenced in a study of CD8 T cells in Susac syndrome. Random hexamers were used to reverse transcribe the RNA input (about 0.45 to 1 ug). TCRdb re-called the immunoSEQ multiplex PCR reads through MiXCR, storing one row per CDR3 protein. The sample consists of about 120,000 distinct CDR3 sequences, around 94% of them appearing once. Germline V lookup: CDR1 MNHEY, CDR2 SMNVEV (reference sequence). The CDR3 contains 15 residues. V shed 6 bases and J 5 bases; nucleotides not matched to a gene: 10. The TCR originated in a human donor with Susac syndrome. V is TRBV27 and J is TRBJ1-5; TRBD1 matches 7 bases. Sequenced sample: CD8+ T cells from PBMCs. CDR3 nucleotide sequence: TGTGCCAGCAGCACGACAGGGTCCCATGATCAGCCCCAGCATTTT. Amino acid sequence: CASSTTGSHDQPQHF.